This T cell receptor (beta chain) was obtained from a study of response to subunit inactivated influenza vaccine. The study's findings and limits: There was a suggestion from the authors that each seasonal influenza vaccination recruits few new T cells.

One entry per CDR3 protein, called by TCRdb with MiXCR from the RT-PCR reads. The sample shows hundreds of thousands of distinct CDR3 sequences, around 13% of them seen only once. Points on this clonotype: Its target is unknown.

The V gene lost 3 bases and the J gene lost 3 bases, with 15 bases spanning the gap. Germline-derived CDR1 and CDR2 are MDHEN and SYDVKM. CDR3 length equals 15 residues. This clonotype was obtained from a man in his fifties or sixties who received an inactivated influenza vaccine. This chain links TRBV28 with TRBJ2-7; D not resolved. The material was PBMCs from blood, obtained around two weeks before vaccination. In nucleotides, the CDR3 is TGTGCCAGCAGTTTGGCAACGGGCGATGACTACGAGCAGTACTTC. Its translation: CASSLATGDDYEQYF. The full variable domain, its missing parts supplied by reference TRBV28 and TRBJ2-7, is DVKVTQSSRYLVKRTGEKVFLECVQDMDHENMFWYRQDPGLGLRLIYFSYDVKMKEKGDIPEGYSVSREKKERFSLILESASTNQTSMYLCASSLATGDDYEQYFGPGTRLTVT.